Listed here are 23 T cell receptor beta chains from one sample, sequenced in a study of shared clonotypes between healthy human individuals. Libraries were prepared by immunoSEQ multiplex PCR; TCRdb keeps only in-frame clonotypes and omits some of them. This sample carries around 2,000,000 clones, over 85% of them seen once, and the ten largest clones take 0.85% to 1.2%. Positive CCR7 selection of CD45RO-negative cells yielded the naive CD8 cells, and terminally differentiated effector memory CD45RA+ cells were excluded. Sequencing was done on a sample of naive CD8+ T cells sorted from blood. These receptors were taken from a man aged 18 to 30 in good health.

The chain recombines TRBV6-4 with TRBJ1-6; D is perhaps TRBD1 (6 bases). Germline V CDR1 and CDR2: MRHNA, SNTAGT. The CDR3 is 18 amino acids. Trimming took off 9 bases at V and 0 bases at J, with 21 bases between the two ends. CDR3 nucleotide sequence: TGTGCCAGGTGCTCTAAACAGGGCATTAGCTCCTATAATTCACCCCTCCACTTT. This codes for CARCSKQGISSYNSPLHF.

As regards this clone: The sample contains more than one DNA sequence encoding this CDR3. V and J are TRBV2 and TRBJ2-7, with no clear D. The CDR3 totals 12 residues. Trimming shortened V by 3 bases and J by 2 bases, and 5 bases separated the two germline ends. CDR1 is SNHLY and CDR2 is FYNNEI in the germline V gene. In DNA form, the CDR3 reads TGTGCCAGCAGTGATGGCCCCTACGAGCAGTACTTC. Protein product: CASSDGPYEQYF.

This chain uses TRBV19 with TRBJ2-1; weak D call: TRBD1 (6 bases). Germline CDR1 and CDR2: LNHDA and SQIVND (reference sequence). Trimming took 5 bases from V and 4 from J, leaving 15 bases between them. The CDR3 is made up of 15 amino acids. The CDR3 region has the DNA TGTGCCAGTAGTCCCTTCGGGGACAAGTACAATGAGCAGTTCTTC. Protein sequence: CASSPFGDKYNEQFF.

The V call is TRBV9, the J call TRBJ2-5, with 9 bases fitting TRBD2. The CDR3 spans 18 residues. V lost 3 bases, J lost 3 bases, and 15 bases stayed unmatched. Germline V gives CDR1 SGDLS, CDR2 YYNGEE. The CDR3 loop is CASSASPASGEGEETQYF. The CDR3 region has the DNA TGTGCCAGCAGCGCCTCCCCGGCTAGCGGGGAAGGGGAAGAGACCCAGTACTTC.

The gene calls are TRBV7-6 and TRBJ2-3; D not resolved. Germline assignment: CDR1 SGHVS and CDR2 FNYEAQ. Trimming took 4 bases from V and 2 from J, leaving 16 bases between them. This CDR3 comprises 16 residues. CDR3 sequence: CASSYGRIGFTDTQYF. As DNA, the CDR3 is TGTGCCAGCAGCTACGGACGGATAGGGTTCACAGATACGCAGTATTTT.

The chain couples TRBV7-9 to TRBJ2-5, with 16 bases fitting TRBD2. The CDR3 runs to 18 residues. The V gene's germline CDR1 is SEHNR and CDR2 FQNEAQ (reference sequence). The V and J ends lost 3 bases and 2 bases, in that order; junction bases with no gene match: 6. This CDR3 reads CASSFFGTSGREQETQYF. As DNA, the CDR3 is TGTGCCAGCAGCTTCTTTGGGACTAGCGGGAGGGAGCAAGAGACCCAGTACTTC. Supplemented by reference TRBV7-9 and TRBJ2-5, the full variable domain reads DTGVSQNPRHKITKRGQNVTFRCDPISEHNRLYWYRQTLGQGPEFLTYFQNEAQLEKSRLLSDRFSAERPKGSFSTLEIQRTEQGDSAMYLCASSFFGTSGREQETQYFGPGTRLLVL.

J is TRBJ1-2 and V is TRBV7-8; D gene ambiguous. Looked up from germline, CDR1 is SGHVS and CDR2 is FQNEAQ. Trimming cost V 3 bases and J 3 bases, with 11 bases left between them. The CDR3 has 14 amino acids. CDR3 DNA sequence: TGTGCCAGCAGCTTGGAGGCTGGCTACTATGGCTACACCTTC. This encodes CASSLEAGYYGYTF.

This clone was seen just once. CDR3 nucleotides: TGTGCCAGCAGCCGGACTAGCGGGAGATGGGCCAATGAGCAGTTCTTC. This codes for CASSRTSGRWANEQFF. The gene calls are TRBV7-9 and TRBJ2-1, with 13 bases matching TRBD2. V was clipped by 5 bases and J by 6 bases; unmatched bases: 7. The CDR3 contains 16 residues. From germline, CDR1 is SEHNR and CDR2 FQNEAQ (reference sequence). Variable domain in full (rest from reference TRBV7-9 and TRBJ2-1): DTGVSQNPRHKITKRGQNVTFRCDPISEHNRLYWYRQTLGQGPEFLTYFQNEAQLEKSRLLSDRFSAERPKGSFSTLEIQRTEQGDSAMYLCASSRTSGRWANEQFFGPGTRLTVL.

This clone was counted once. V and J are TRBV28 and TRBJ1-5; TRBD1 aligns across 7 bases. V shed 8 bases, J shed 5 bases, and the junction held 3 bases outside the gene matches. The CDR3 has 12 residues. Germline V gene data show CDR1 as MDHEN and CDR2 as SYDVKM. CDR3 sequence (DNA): TGTGCCAGCCGACAGGGTGATCAGCCCCAGCATTTT. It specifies CASRQGDQPQHF.

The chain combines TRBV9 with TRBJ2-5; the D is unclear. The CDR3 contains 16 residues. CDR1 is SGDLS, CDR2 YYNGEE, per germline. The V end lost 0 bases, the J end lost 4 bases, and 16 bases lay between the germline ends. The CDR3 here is CASSVASGSSGETQYF. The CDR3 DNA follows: TGTGCCAGCAGCGTAGCCAGTGGTAGCTCGGGAGAGACCCAGTACTTC. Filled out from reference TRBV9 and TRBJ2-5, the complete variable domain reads DSGVTQTPKHLITATGQRVTLRCSPRSGDLSVYWYQQSLDQGLQFLIQYYNGEERAKGNILERFSAQQFPDLHSELNLSSLELGDSALYFCASSVASGSSGETQYFGPGTRLLVL.

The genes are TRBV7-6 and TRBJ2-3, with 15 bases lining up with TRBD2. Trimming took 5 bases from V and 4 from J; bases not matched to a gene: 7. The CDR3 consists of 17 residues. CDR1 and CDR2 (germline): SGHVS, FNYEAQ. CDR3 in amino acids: CASSLTGLAGGADTQYF. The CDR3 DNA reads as TGTGCCAGCAGCCTCACCGGACTAGCGGGAGGGGCAGATACGCAGTATTTT.

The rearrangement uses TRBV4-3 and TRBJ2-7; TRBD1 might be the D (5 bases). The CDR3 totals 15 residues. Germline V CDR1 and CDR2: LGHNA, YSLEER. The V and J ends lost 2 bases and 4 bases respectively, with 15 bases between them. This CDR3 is CASSQSAAGLYEQYF. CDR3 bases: TGCGCCAGCAGCCAAAGCGCCGCAGGGCTTTACGAGCAGTACTTC.

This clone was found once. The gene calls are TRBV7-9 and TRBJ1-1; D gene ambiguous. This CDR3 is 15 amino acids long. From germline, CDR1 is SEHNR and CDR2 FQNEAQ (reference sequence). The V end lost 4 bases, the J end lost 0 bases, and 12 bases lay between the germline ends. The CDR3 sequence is CASSSRDTLNTEAFF. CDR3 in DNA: TGTGCCAGCAGCTCCCGAGACACACTGAACACTGAAGCTTTCTTT.

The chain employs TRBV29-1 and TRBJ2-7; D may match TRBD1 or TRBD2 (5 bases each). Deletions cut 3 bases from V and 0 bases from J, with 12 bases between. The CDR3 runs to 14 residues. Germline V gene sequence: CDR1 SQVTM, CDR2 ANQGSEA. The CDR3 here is CSVDGDGASYEQYF. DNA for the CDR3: TGCAGCGTTGACGGGGACGGAGCCTCCTACGAGCAGTACTTC.

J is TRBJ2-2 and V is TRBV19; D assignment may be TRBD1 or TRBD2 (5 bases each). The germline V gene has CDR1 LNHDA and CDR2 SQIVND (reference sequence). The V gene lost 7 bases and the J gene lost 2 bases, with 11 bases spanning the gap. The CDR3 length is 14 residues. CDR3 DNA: TGTGCCAGTACCGGGTGGGACAACACCGGGGAGCTGTTTTTT. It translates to CASTGWDNTGELFF.

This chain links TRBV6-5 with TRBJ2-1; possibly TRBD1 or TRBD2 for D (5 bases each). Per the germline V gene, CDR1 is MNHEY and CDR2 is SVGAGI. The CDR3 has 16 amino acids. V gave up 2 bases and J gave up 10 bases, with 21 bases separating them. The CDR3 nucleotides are TGTGCCAGCAGTTACGAAAGTGGGGGTATTAACGGGGAGCAGTTCTTC. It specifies CASSYESGGINGEQFF.

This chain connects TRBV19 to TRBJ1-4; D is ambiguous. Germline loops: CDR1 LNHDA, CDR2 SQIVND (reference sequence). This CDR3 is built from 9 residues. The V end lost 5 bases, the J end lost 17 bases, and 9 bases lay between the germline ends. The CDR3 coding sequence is TGTGCCAGTAGTGCCTTTCAATTTTTT. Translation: CASSAFQFF.

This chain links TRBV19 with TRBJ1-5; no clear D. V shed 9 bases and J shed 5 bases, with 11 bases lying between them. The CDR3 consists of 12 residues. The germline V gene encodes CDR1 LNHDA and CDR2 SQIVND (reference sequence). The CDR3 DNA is TGTGCCAGCCGTCTGTGGGATCAGCCCCAGCATTTT. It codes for CASRLWDQPQHF.

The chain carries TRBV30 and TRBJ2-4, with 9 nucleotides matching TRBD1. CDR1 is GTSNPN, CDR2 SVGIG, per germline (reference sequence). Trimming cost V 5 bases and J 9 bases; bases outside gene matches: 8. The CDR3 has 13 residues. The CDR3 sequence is CAWAVTGGGIQYF. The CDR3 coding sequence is TGTGCCTGGGCCGTCACAGGGGGCGGCATTCAGTACTTC.

The CDR3 region is CASSLQTGLTGELFF. The CDR3 DNA sequence: TGTGCCAGCAGTTTACAAACAGGGCTCACCGGGGAGCTGTTTTTT. This chain uses TRBV27 with TRBJ2-2; perhaps TRBD1 as D (6 bases). The CDR3 runs to 15 residues. Germline CDR1 is MNHEY and CDR2 is SMNVEV (reference sequence). V gave up 2 bases and J gave up 4 bases, with 11 bases separating them.

Here the CDR3 reads CASSPGGAWEKLFF. CDR3 nucleotides: TGTGCCAGCAGCCCCGGGGGGGCATGGGAAAAACTGTTTTTT. The chain recombines TRBV5-6 with TRBJ1-4; possible D gene TRBD1, 6 bases. Trimming shortened V by 4 bases and J by 8 bases, and 15 bases separated the two germline ends. The CDR3 has 14 residues. Germline assignment: CDR1 SGHDT and CDR2 YYEEEE.

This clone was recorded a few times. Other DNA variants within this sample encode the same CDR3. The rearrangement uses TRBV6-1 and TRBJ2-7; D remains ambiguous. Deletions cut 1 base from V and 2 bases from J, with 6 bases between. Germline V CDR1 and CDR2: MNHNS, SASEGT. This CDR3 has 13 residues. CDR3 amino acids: CASSEGTAYEQYF. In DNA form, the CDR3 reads TGTGCCAGCAGTGAAGGAACAGCCTACGAGCAGTACTTC.

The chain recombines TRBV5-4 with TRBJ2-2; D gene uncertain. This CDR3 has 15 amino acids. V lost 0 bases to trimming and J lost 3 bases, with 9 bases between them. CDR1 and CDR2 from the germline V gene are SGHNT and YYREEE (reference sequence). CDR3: CASSLVEADTGELFF. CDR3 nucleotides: TGTGCCAGCAGCTTGGTAGAGGCTGACACCGGGGAGCTGTTTTTT.